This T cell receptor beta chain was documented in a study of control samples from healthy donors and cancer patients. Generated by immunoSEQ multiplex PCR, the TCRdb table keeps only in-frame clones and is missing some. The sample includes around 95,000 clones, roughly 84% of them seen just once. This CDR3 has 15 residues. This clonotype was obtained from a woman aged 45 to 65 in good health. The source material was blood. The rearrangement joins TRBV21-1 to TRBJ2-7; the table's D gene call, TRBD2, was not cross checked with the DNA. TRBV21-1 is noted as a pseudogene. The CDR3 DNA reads TGTGCCAGCATCGGGACTAGCGGGCGGGACTACGAGCAGTACGTC. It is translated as CASIGTSGRDYEQYV.